This record looks at one TCR beta chain sequence and its context. The antigen is unknown. The data derive from a study of cytomegalovirus exposure and HLA in healthy donors. The study, taken as a whole, reports: Roughly even sequencing depth across donors was the assumption behind the presence/absence analyses.

In the PCR, 60 Vbeta and 13 Jbeta primers were used. Profiling relied on immunoSEQ multiplex PCR, and the TCRdb table lists in-frame clones only, not all of them. The listing records more than 95,000 clones. V shed 5 bases and J 2 bases; nucleotides not matched to a gene: 6. Germline V gene sequence: CDR1 SGHAT, CDR2 FQNNGV. This CDR3 is 14 amino acids long. Sequenced input: PBMCs. The chain links TRBV11-2 to TRBJ2-7, with 7 bases matching TRBD1. This receptor was identified in a man aged 40-55 years in good health and CMV-seronegative. CDR3 coding DNA: TGTGCCAGCAGCCCAGACAGGGTCCCCTACGAGCAGTACTTC. This gives the protein CASSPDRVPYEQYF.